Presented here are 15 T cell receptor beta chains from one specimen sequenced in a study of blood T cell repertoires in COVID-19. Libraries were prepared by immunoSEQ multiplex PCR; TCRdb keeps only in-frame clonotypes and omits some of them. The table shows some 200,000 clones, with around 80% occurring only once. The specimen was peripheral blood. The receptors stem from a young man with active or convalescent COVID-19.

Only a few counts were recorded for this clone. The chain combines TRBV19 with TRBJ1-1, with TRBD1 identical over 7 bases. The germline gives CDR1 LNHDA, CDR2 SQIVND (reference sequence). Unmatched junction bases numbered 7, after V lost 1 base and J lost 2 bases. The CDR3 has 16 residues. The CDR3 spells CASSIGTGDFNTEAFF. The CDR3 DNA reads TGTGCCAGTAGTATAGGGACAGGAGACTTTAACACTGAAGCTTTCTTT.

The genes are TRBV28 and TRBJ1-1; perhaps TRBD1 as D (6 bases). The ends were cut back, 5 bases at V and 3 bases at J, with 13 bases in the middle. The CDR3 covers 14 residues. The germline CDR1 and CDR2 sequences are MDHEN and SYDVKM. This chain's CDR3 is CASSTAQGHTEAFF. In nucleotides, the CDR3 is TGTGCCAGCAGTACCGCACAGGGACACACTGAAGCTTTCTTT.

The rearrangement uses TRBV24-1 and TRBJ2-1; TRBD1 is a possible D gene (6 bases). Germline CDR1 is KGHDR and CDR2 is SFDVKD. There are 14 residues in the CDR3. Trimming stripped 10 bases from V and 7 bases from J, with 19 bases between. DNA of the CDR3: TGTGCCACGAGCCCGGGGCAGGGGAATAATGAGCAGTTCTTC. Its protein product is CATSPGQGNNEQFF.

The chain is built from TRBV28 and TRBJ2-2; the D gene is possibly TRBD1 (5 bases). V was cut by 5 bases and J by 6 bases, with 16 bases left in between. CDR3 size: 15 residues. Germline loops: CDR1 MDHEN, CDR2 SYDVKM. As DNA, the CDR3 is TGTGCCAGCAGTCCTCCTAAGGCAGGGTCCGGGGAGCTGTTTTTT. It encodes CASSPPKAGSGELFF.

The gene calls are TRBV7-9 and TRBJ2-1; 8 positions agree with TRBD1. The V gene's germline CDR1 is SEHNR and CDR2 FQNEAQ (reference sequence). The CDR3 runs 14 residues. The V segment lost 3 bases and the J segment 9 bases; nucleotides outside the gene matches: 7. Here the CDR3 DNA reads TGTGCCAGCAGCTTCGCGGACAGGGTGGGTGAGCAGTTCTTC. Protein sequence: CASSFADRVGEQFF.

The CDR3 protein is CASSKAGGNSPLHF. For the CDR3, the DNA is TGTGCCAGCAGCAAAGCGGGCGGCAATTCACCCCTCCACTTT. The chain couples TRBV27 to TRBJ1-6; D unclear. This CDR3 comprises 14 residues. Trimming pared 6 bases from V and 7 bases from J, leaving 13 bases between. The germline V gene has CDR1 MNHEY and CDR2 SMNVEV (reference sequence).

The V gene is TRBV9, the J gene TRBJ1-2, with TRBD1 matching over 9 bases. The CDR3 is made up of 15 amino acids. After removal of 3 bases from V and 4 bases from J, the junction contained 7 bases not matched to a gene. CDR1 and CDR2 from the germline V gene are SGDLS and YYNGEE. Here the CDR3 DNA reads TGTGCCAGCAGCGCTAACAGGGGGCTCGGCTATGGCTACACCTTC. It is translated as CASSANRGLGYGYTF.

V is TRBV6-5 and J is TRBJ2-5, with D perhaps TRBD2 (6 bases). The germline V and J ends were trimmed by 5 bases and 7 bases, with 14 bases remaining between them. The V gene's germline CDR1 is MNHEY and CDR2 SVGAGI. The CDR3 runs 13 residues. In DNA, the CDR3 is TGTGCCAGCAGTAAGGAAAAGGGAGGGACCCAGTACTTC. As protein: CASSKEKGGTQYF.

V usage is TRBV7-2 and J usage is TRBJ2-3; D gene uncertain. V lost 2 bases, J lost 0 bases, and 9 bases lay in between. CDR1 is SGHTA and CDR2 is FQGNSA in the germline V gene. The CDR3 totals 15 residues. CDR3: CASSLNWLSTDTQYF. DNA of the CDR3: TGTGCCAGCAGCTTAAATTGGCTTAGCACAGATACGCAGTATTTT.

The chain couples TRBV18 to TRBJ2-5; 9 bases map to TRBD1. CDR1 KGHSH and CDR2 LQKENI come from the germline V gene. The CDR3 sequence is 15 residues long. V shed 2 bases and J 5 bases; nucleotides not matched to a gene: 6. DNA of the CDR3: TGTGCCAGCTCACCAATTCACGGACAGGGGGAGACCCAGTACTTC. Translated: CASSPIHGQGETQYF.

This chain connects TRBV6-4 to TRBJ2-1; D not resolved. The CDR3 totals 16 residues. Trimming pared 0 bases from V and 0 bases from J, leaving 9 bases between. The V gene's germline CDR1 is MRHNA and CDR2 SNTAGT. The DNA of the CDR3 is TGTGCCAGCAGTGACTCGAACACATACTCCTACAATGAGCAGTTCTTC. It translates to CASSDSNTYSYNEQFF.

The V and J genes are TRBV18 and TRBJ1-2; D is unresolved. Germline CDR1 KGHSH, CDR2 LQKENI. Trimming removed 3 bases at V and 4 bases at J, with 12 bases between. The CDR3 is 14 amino acids. CDR3 protein: CASSPDPEGYGYTF. CDR3 DNA sequence: TGTGCCAGCTCACCGGACCCAGAGGGCTATGGCTACACCTTC.

This clone occurred a few times. The CDR3 sequence: CASIKVAGGPGETQYF. CDR3 DNA: TGTGCCAGCATAAAGGTAGCGGGAGGGCCTGGGGAGACCCAGTACTTC. The chain is built from TRBV2 and TRBJ2-5, with TRBD2 matching 11 bases. Trimming took 7 bases from V and 5 from J; bases not matched to a gene: 12. This CDR3 spans 16 amino acids. Germline V CDR1 and CDR2: SNHLY, FYNNEI.

The chain joins TRBV30 to TRBJ1-4; 9 bases are shared with TRBD1. This CDR3 spans 14 amino acids. Trimming at V came to 3 bases and at J to 8 bases, leaving 7 bases not matched to a gene. The germline gives CDR1 GTSNPN, CDR2 SVGIG (reference sequence). CDR3 protein: CAWREQGAGEKLFF. As DNA, the CDR3 is TGTGCCTGGAGGGAACAGGGGGCGGGCGAAAAACTGTTTTTT.

The chain has TRBV19 and TRBJ1-1; a possible D gene is TRBD1 (5 bases). The CDR3 consists of 17 residues. Between the trimmed V and J ends, which lost 4 bases and 1 base, there was a span of 19 bases. CDR1 and CDR2 (germline): LNHDA, SQIVND (reference sequence). CDR3 sequence: CASSTWSGGRGNTEAFF. The CDR3 DNA reads TGTGCCAGTAGTACTTGGAGTGGCGGGAGGGGGAACACTGAAGCTTTCTTT. Supplemented by reference TRBV19 and TRBJ1-1, the full variable domain reads DGGITQSPKYLFRKEGQNVTLSCEQNLNHDAMYWYRQDPGQGLRLIYYSQIVNDFQKGDIAEGYSVSREKKESFPLTVTSAQKNPTAFYLCASSTWSGGRGNTEAFFGQGTRLTVV.